A single sample is the source of the 13 T cell receptor beta chains below, sequenced in a study of cytomegalovirus exposure and HLA in healthy donors. The study ran its PCR with 60 Vbeta and 13 Jbeta primers. Clones were read by immunoSEQ multiplex PCR, and TCRdb kept only the in-frame ones, dropping some. Of some 120,000 clones listed, about three quarters are singletons. The sequencing input was PBMCs. These TCRs come from a female donor in good health and CMV-seronegative.

V gene TRBV28 combines with J gene TRBJ1-1, with D perhaps TRBD1 (6 bases). This CDR3 comprises 12 residues. Germline lookup yields CDR1 MDHEN and CDR2 SYDVKM. V dropped 8 bases and J dropped 7 bases, with 14 bases sitting between them. CDR3 region: CASAQGPNEAFF. For the CDR3, the DNA is TGTGCCAGCGCTCAGGGGCCGAATGAAGCTTTCTTT.

This chain links TRBV7-2 with TRBJ1-2; D is ambiguous. CDR3 length equals 13 residues. The ends were cut back, 6 bases at V and 8 bases at J, with 16 bases in the middle. The germline V gene has CDR1 SGHTA and CDR2 FQGNSA. Here the CDR3 DNA reads TGTGCCAGCAGTTCAAGCGGGGTTGGCGGCTACACCTTC. It encodes CASSSSGVGGYTF. The whole variable domain, remainder taken from reference TRBV7-2 and TRBJ1-2, is GAGVSQSPSNKVTEKGKDVELRCDPISGHTALYWYRQSLGQGLEFLIYFQGNSAPDKSGLPSDRFSAERTGGSVSTLTIQRTQQEDSAVYLCASSSSGVGGYTFGSGTRLTVV.

The V gene is TRBV28, the J gene TRBJ2-7; possible D gene TRBD2, 5 bases. CDR1 MDHEN and CDR2 SYDVKM come from the germline V gene. This CDR3 region has 13 residues. Trimming removed 3 bases from V and 7 bases from J, with 13 bases in between. Here the CDR3 reads CASSLGLGSEQYF. CDR3 nucleotide sequence: TGTGCCAGCAGTTTGGGTTTGGGGAGTGAGCAGTACTTC.

The CDR3 loop reads CASSLGGLSGANVLTF. CDR3 DNA sequence: TGTGCCAGCAGTTTAGGCGGGTTGTCTGGGGCCAACGTCCTGACTTTC. This chain links TRBV28 with TRBJ2-6; maybe TRBD2 (5 bases). Germline V gene lookup returns CDR1 MDHEN and CDR2 SYDVKM. The CDR3 loop spans 16 amino acids. Trimming removed 2 bases from V and 1 base from J, with 9 bases in between.

The V gene is TRBV19, the J gene TRBJ2-1; 11 nucleotides align to TRBD2. This CDR3 has 15 amino acids. J lost 4 bases, V lost 5 bases, and 4 bases had no gene match. Germline loops: CDR1 LNHDA, CDR2 SQIVND (reference sequence). DNA for the CDR3: TGTGCCAGTAGTCGACTAGCGGGGCTGTACAATGAGCAGTTCTTC. Translating it yields CASSRLAGLYNEQFF. Drawing the rest from reference TRBV19 and TRBJ2-1, the complete variable domain is DGGITQSPKYLFRKEGQNVTLSCEQNLNHDAMYWYRQDPGQGLRLIYYSQIVNDFQKGDIAEGYSVSREKKESFPLTVTSAQKNPTAFYLCASSRLAGLYNEQFFGPGTRLTVL.

The V and J genes are TRBV27 and TRBJ2-2; D uncertain. The CDR3 has 16 residues. Trimming removed 8 bases from V and 5 bases from J, with 21 bases in between. Germline loops: CDR1 MNHEY, CDR2 SMNVEV (reference sequence). This CDR3 reads CASGTAARNRTGELFF. In DNA, the CDR3 is TGTGCCAGCGGTACCGCGGCTAGGAATCGGACCGGGGAGCTGTTTTTT.

The gene calls are TRBV5-1 and TRBJ2-7; 8 nucleotides align to TRBD1. Germline CDR1 and CDR2: SGHRS and YFSETQ. The J segment lost 6 bases and the V segment lost 0 bases, leaving 8 bases of the junction unmatched. This CDR3 spans 15 amino acids. The CDR3 protein is CASSLVAGDRGEQYF. Written as DNA, the CDR3 is TGCGCCAGCAGCTTGGTGGCAGGAGACAGGGGCGAGCAGTACTTC. Supplemented by reference TRBV5-1 and TRBJ2-7, the full variable domain reads KAGVTQTPRYLIKTRGQQVTLSCSPISGHRSVSWYQQTPGQGLQFLFEYFSETQRNKGNFPGRFSGRQFSNSRSEMNVSTLELGDSALYLCASSLVAGDRGEQYFGPGTRLTVT.

V usage is TRBV5-1 and J usage is TRBJ1-6; D ambiguous. Germline CDR1 and CDR2: SGHRS and YFSETQ. The CDR3 runs to 17 residues. With 0 bases removed from V and 4 bases from J, the gap between germline ends came to 14 bases. As DNA, the CDR3 is TGCGCCAGCAGCTTGGGCGAGATGCTATTATATAATTCACCCCTCCACTTT. Its translation is CASSLGEMLLYNSPLHF.

The chain recombines TRBV11-3 with TRBJ2-3; TRBD2 matches 9 bases. The V and J ends lost 4 bases and 4 bases, in that order; junction bases with no gene match: 9. CDR3 size: 16 residues. Germline-derived CDR1 and CDR2 are SGHNT and YENEEA. The CDR3 loop reads CASSSPLAGAPDTQYF. The CDR3 coding sequence is TGTGCCAGCAGCTCCCCCTTAGCGGGGGCCCCAGATACGCAGTATTTT.

J is TRBJ2-2 and V is TRBV19, with D possibly being TRBD2 (5 bases). With 7 bases removed from V and 7 bases from J, the gap between germline ends came to 22 bases. CDR1 is LNHDA and CDR2 is SQIVND in the germline V gene (reference sequence). The CDR3 loop spans 16 amino acids. The CDR3 DNA sequence: TGTGCCAGTATCCGGACGGGCGGGTTAACCGGCGGGGAGCTGTTTTTT. This gives the protein CASIRTGGLTGGELFF.

The J gene is TRBJ2-5, the V gene TRBV29-1, with D possibly TRBD2 on 5 matching bases. The CDR3 is 13 amino acids. In germline, CDR1 is SQVTM, CDR2 ANQGSEA. Trimming removed 5 bases at V and 3 bases at J, with 13 bases between. In DNA form, the CDR3 reads TGCAGCGTTTGCCGAAGCGGTGAAGAGACCCAGTACTTC. Translating gives CSVCRSGEETQYF.

The chain uses TRBV10-1 and TRBJ2-3; 8 bases are shared with TRBD1. This CDR3 has 13 amino acids. Unmatched junction bases numbered 2, after V lost 4 bases and J lost 5 bases. Germline V gene data show CDR1 as WNHNN and CDR2 as SYGVQD (reference sequence). The CDR3 sequence: CASSGGQEDTQYF. DNA for the CDR3: TGCGCCAGCAGTGGGGGACAGGAAGATACGCAGTATTTT.

This clone was observed a handful of times. The chain has TRBV2 and TRBJ2-4; 9 bases match TRBD2. The CDR3 totals 15 residues. V shed 1 base and J 4 bases; nucleotides not matched to a gene: 2. CDR1 SNHLY and CDR2 FYNNEI come from the germline V gene. CDR3 nucleotides: TGTGCCAGCAGTGAAGGGGGACTAGCTAAAAACATTCAGTACTTC. This sequence encodes CASSEGGLAKNIQYF.